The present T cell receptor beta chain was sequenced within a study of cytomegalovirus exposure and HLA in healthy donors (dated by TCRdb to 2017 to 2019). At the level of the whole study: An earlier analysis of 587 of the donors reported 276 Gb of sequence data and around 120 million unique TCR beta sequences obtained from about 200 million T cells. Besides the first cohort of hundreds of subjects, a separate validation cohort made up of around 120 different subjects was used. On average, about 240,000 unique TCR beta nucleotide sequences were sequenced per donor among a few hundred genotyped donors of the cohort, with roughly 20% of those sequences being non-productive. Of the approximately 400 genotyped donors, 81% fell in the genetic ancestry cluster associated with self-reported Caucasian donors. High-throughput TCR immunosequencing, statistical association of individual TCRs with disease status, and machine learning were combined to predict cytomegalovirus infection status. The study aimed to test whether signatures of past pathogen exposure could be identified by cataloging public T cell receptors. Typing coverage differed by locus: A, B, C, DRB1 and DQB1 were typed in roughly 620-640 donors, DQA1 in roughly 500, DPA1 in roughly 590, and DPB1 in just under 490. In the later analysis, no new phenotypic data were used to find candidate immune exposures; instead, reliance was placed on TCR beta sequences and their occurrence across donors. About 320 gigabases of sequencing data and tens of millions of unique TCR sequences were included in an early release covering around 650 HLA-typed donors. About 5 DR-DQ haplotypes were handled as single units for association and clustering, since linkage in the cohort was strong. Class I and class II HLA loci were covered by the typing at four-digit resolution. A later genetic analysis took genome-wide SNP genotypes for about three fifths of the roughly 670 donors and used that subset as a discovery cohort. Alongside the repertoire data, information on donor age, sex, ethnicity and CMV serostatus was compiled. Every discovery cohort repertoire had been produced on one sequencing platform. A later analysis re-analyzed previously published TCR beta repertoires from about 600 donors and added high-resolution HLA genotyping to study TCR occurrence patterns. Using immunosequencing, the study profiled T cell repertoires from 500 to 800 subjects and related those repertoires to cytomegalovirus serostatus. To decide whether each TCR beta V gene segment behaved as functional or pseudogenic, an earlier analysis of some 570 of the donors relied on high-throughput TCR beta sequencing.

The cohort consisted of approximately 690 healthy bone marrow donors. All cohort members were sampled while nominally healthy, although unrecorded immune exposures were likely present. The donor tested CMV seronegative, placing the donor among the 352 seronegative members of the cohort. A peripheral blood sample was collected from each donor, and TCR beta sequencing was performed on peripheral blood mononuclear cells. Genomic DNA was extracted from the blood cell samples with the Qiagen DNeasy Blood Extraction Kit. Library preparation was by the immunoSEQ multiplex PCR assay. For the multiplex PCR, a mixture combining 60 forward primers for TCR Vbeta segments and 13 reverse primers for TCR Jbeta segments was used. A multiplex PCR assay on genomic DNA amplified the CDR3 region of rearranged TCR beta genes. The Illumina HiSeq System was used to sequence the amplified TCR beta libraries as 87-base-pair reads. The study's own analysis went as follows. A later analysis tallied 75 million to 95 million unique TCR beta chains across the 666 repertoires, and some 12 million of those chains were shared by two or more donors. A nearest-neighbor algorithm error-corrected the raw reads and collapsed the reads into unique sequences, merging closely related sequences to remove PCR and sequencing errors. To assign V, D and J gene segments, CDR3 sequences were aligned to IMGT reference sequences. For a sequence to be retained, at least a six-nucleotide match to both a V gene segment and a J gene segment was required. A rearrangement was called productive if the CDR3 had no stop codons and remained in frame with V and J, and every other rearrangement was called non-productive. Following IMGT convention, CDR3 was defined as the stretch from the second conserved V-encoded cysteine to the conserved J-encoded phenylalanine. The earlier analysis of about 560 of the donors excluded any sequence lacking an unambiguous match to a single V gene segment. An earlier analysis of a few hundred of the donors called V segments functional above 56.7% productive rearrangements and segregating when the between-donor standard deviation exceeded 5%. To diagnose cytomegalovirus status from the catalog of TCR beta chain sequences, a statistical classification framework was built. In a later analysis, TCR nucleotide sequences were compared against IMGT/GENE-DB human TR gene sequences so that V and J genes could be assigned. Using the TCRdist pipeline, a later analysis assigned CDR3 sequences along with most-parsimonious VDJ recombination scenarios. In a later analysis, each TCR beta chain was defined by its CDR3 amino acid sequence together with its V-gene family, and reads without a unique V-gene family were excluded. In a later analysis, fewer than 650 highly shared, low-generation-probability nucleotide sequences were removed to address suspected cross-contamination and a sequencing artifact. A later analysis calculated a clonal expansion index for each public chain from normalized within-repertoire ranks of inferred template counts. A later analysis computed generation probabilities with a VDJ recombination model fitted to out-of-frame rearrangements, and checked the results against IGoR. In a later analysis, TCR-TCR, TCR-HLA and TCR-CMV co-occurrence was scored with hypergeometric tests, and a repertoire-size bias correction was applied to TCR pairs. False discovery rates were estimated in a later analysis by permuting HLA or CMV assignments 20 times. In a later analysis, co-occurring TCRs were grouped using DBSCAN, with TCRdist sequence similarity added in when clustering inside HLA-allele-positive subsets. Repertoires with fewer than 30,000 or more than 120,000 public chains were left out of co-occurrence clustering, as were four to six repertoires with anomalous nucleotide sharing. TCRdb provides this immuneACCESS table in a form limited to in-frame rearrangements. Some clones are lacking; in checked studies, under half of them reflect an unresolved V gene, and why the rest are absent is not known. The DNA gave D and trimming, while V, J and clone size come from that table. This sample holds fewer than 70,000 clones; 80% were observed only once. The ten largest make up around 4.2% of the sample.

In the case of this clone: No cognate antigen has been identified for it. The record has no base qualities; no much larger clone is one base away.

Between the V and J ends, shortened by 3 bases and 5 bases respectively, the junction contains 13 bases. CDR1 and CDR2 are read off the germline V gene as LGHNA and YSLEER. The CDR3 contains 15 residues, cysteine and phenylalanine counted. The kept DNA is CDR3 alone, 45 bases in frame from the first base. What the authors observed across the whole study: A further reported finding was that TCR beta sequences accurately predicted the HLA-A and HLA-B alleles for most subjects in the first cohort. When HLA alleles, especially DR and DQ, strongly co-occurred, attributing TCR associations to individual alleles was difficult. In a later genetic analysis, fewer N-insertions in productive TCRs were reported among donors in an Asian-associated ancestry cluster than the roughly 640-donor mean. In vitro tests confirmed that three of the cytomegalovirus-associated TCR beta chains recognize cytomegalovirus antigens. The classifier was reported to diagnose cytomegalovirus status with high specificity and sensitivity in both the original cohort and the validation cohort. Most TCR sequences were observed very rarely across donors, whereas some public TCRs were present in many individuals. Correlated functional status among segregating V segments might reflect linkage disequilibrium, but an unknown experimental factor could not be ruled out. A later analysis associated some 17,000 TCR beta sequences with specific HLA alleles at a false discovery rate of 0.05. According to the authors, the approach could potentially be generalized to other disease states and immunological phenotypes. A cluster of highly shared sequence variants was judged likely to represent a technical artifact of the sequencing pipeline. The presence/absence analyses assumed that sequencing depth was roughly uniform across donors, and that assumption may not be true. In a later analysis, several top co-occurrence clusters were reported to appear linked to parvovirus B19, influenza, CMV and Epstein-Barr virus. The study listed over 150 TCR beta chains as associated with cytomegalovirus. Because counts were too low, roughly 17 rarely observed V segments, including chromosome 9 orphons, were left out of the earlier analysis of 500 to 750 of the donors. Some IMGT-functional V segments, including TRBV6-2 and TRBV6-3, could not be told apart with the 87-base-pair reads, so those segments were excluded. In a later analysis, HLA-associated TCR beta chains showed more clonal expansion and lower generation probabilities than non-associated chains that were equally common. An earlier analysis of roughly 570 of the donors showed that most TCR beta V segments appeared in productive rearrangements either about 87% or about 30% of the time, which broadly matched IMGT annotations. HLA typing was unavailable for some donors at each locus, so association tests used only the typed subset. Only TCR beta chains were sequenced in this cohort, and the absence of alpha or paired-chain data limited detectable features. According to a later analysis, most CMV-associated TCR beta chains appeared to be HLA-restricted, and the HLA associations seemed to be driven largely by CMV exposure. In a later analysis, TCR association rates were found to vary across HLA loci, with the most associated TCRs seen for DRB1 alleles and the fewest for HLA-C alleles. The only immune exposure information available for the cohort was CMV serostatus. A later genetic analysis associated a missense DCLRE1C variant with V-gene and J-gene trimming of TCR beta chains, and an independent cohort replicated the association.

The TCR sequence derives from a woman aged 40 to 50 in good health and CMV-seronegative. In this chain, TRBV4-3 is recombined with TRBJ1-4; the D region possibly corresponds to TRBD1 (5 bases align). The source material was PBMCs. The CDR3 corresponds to CASSHSSRENEKLFF. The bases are TGCGCCAGCAGCCATTCGTCCAGGGAAAATGAAAAACTGTTTTTT.